The 8 T cell receptor beta chains in this list originate from one sample, sequenced in a study of Ad26.COV2.S vaccination and SARS-CoV-2 variants. Stated treatment: some 20 received Ad26.COV2.S at low or high dose, single or two shots; several received placebo; per-sample allocation not given. The samples were gathered on day 63 after the first injection of vaccine or placebo. TCRdb's copy holds only in-frame clones and misses some; the assay was immunoSEQ multiplex PCR. The sample contains approximately 450,000 clones, 90% of which appear only once. Specimen: peripheral blood, collected in a trial of Ad26.COV2.S vaccine versus placebo. The receptors were sampled from a person aged 18-60 years who received the Ad26.COV2.S COVID-19 vaccine or a placebo.

The chain carries TRBV4-3 and TRBJ2-1, with TRBD2 matching 11 bases. Trimming took 2 bases from V and 6 from J; bases not matched to a gene: 6. The CDR3 contains 16 residues. The V gene's germline CDR1 is LGHNA and CDR2 YSLEER. The CDR3 is CASSQLSGRAGNEQFF. In DNA form, the CDR3 reads TGCGCCAGCAGCCAACTTAGCGGGAGGGCCGGCAATGAGCAGTTCTTC.

V and J are TRBV7-2 and TRBJ1-1; 8 bases fit TRBD1. This CDR3 is 15 amino acids long. Trimming at V came to 2 bases and at J to 4 bases, leaving 6 bases not matched to a gene. Germline CDR1 SGHTA, CDR2 FQGNSA. The CDR3 sequence: CASSLRQGAVTEAFF. The CDR3 region has the DNA TGTGCCAGCAGCTTAAGGCAGGGGGCGGTCACTGAAGCTTTCTTT.

J is TRBJ2-7 and V is TRBV18; tentative D call: TRBD1 (8 bases). This CDR3 region has 18 residues. Per germline, CDR1 KGHSH and CDR2 LQKENI. The V and J ends lost 2 bases and 1 base respectively, with 21 bases between them. DNA for the CDR3: TGTGCCAGCTCACCATCCCGGGGGGACAGGTCAGTTTCCTACGAGCAGTACTTC. Its protein product is CASSPSRGDRSVSYEQYF.

V gene TRBV24-1 combines with J gene TRBJ2-7; D not certain. Trimming shortened V by 4 bases and J by 4 bases, and 22 bases separated the two germline ends. From germline, CDR1 is KGHDR and CDR2 SFDVKD. The CDR3 is made up of 17 amino acids. The CDR3 is CATSDRRAQAIGYEQYF. CDR3 DNA sequence: TGTGCCACCAGTGACCGTAGGGCTCAGGCGATCGGATACGAGCAGTACTTC.

The V and J genes are TRBV6-2 or TRBV6-3 and TRBJ2-7; D is possibly TRBD1 (5 bases). Germline V lookup: CDR1 MNHEY, CDR2 SVGEGT. The V gene lost 4 bases and the J gene lost 3 bases, with 16 bases spanning the gap. This CDR3 contains 15 residues. CDR3 sequence reads: CASSSDRLWDYEQYF. CDR3 bases: TGTGCCAGCAGTTCTGACAGACTCTGGGACTACGAGCAGTACTTC.

The chain combines TRBV7-9 with TRBJ2-1, with a tentative D call TRBD2 (5 bases). The CDR3 contains 15 residues. Germline-derived CDR1 and CDR2 are SEHNR and FQNEAQ (reference sequence). Trimming removed 5 bases at V and 0 bases at J, with 11 bases between. The CDR3 is CASSRGLTSYNEQFF. For the CDR3, the DNA is TGTGCCAGCAGCCGAGGACTTACCTCCTACAATGAGCAGTTCTTC. The full variable domain, rest sourced from reference TRBV7-9 and TRBJ2-1, is DTGVSQNPRHKITKRGQNVTFRCDPISEHNRLYWYRQTLGQGPEFLTYFQNEAQLEKSRLLSDRFSAERPKGSFSTLEIQRTEQGDSAMYLCASSRGLTSYNEQFFGPGTRLTVL.

The sample holds one count of this clone. V is TRBV10-3 and J is TRBJ1-4, with D tentatively TRBD1 (6 bases). Looked up from germline, CDR1 is ENHRY and CDR2 is SYGVKD. The CDR3 runs to 13 residues. The germline V and J ends were trimmed by 11 bases and 6 bases, with 16 bases remaining between them. The CDR3 bases are TGTGCCGTTAATTCAGGGGACCATGAAAAACTGTTTTTT. Translating gives CAVNSGDHEKLFF.

The chain employs TRBV9 and TRBJ2-7, with unresolved D. CDR1 is SGDLS and CDR2 is YYNGEE in the germline V gene. V lost 4 bases and J lost 0, with 8 bases in between. This CDR3 contains 13 residues. The CDR3 spells CASSLSNSYEQYF. CDR3 in DNA: TGTGCCAGCAGCTTAAGTAACTCCTACGAGCAGTACTTC.